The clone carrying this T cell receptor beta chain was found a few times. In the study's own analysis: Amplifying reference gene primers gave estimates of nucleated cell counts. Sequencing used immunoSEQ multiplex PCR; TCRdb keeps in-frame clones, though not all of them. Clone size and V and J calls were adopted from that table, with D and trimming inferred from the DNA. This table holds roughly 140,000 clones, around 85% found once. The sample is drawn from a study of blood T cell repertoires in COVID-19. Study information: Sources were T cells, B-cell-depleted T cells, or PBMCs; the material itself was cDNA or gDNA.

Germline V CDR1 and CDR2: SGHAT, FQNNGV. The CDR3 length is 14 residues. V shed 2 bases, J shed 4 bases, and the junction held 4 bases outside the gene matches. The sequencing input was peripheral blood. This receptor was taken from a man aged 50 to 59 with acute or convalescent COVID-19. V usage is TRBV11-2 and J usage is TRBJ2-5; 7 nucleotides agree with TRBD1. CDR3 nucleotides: TGTGCCAGCAGCTTACACAGGGGAACAGAGACCCAGTACTTC. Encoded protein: CASSLHRGTETQYF. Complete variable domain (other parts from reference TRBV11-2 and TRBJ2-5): EAGVAQSPRYKIIEKRQSVAFWCNPISGHATLYWYQQILGQGPKLLIQFQNNGVVDDSQLPKDRFSAERLKGVDSTLKIQPAKLEDSAVYLCASSLHRGTETQYFGPGTRLLVL.